The 10 T cell receptor beta chains below were found in one sample sequenced in a study of OX40 agonist ivuxolimab in advanced cancers. Assay: immunoSEQ multiplex PCR; the TCRdb copy retains only in-frame clones and omits some. The sample lists 50,000 to 75,000 clones; approximately 83% were seen once. The sequenced sample was CD4+ or CD8+ T cells sorted from blood, obtained in a trial of the OX40 agonist ivuxolimab. The receptors here all came from an adult with an advanced solid tumor such as melanoma, head and neck, liver or kidney cancer.

A few counts support this clone. A read error may account for a junction end that differs from germline. The chain joins TRBV6-5 to TRBJ1-1, with D possibly TRBD1 on 6 matching bases. From germline, CDR1 is MNHEY and CDR2 SVGAGI. CDR3 length: 15 amino acids. CDR3 sequence: CASSYSRGRAEEAFF. In DNA form, the CDR3 reads TGTGCCAGCAGCTACTCACGGGGGCGCGCGGAAGAAGCTTTCTTT.

In this sample, this clone turned up once. J is TRBJ2-7 and V is TRBV6-6, with a possible D match to TRBD1 (5 bases). V was cut by 5 bases and J by 3 bases, with 11 bases left in between. The V gene's germline CDR1 is MNHNY and CDR2 SVGAGI (reference sequence). The CDR3 covers 13 residues. In DNA form, the CDR3 reads TGTGCCAGCAGTCGAACAGGCCTCTACGAGCAGTACTTC. Protein sequence: CASSRTGLYEQYF.

This chain uses TRBV2 with TRBJ1-2; 7 positions agree with TRBD1. Looked up from germline, CDR1 is SNHLY and CDR2 is FYNNEI. The CDR3 totals 13 residues. V shed 5 bases, J shed 5 bases, and the junction held 5 bases outside the gene matches. The chain's CDR3 is CASSPGTVYGYTF. CDR3 DNA: TGTGCCAGCAGTCCCGGGACAGTATATGGCTACACCTTC.

This clone was seen once. The chain employs TRBV6-5 and TRBJ1-2; 10 bases line up with TRBD1. Germline values: CDR1 MNHEY, CDR2 SVGAGI. The trim removed 4 bases at V and 7 bases at J, leaving 6 bases unmatched. The CDR3 spans 14 residues. The CDR3 reads CASSSTGGAGGYTF. DNA for the CDR3: TGTGCCAGCAGTTCGACAGGGGGCGCGGGTGGCTACACCTTC.

The rearrangement links TRBV2 to TRBJ1-6; possibly TRBD1 for D (5 bases). Deletions cut 8 bases from V and 8 bases from J, with 13 bases between. This CDR3 comprises 13 residues. CDR1 SNHLY and CDR2 FYNNEI come from the germline V gene. CDR3 DNA sequence: TGTGCCAGCCGGTGGCAGGGCGATTCACCCCTCCACTTT. Its protein product is CASRWQGDSPLHF.

This clone was seen a few times. V gene TRBV29-1 combines with J gene TRBJ2-7; D is ambiguous. Trimming shortened V by 5 bases and J by 0 bases, and 11 bases separated the two germline ends. The CDR3 extends over 13 amino acids. Germline lookup yields CDR1 SQVTM and CDR2 ANQGSEA. CDR3 nucleotides: TGCAGCGTTTCGGGCTACTACTCCTACGAGCAGTACTTC. It codes for CSVSGYYSYEQYF.

Written as DNA, the CDR3 is TGTGCCAGCAGCTTAGATGGCGGCGGATATGGCTACACCTTC. Protein sequence: CASSLDGGGYGYTF. This chain connects TRBV7-2 to TRBJ1-2; D is unclear. Trimming stripped 1 base from V and 5 bases from J, with 11 bases between. CDR1 and CDR2 (germline): SGHTA, FQGNSA. This CDR3 region has 14 residues.

This rearrangement joins TRBV6-1 to TRBJ2-2; 9 positions agree with TRBD2. The germline V gene encodes CDR1 MNHNS and CDR2 SASEGT. J gave up 5 bases and V 2 bases, and 9 bases lay outside the gene matches. This CDR3 region has 17 residues. The CDR3 bases are TGTGCCAGCAGTGAACTAGCGGGGCGGGGGAGGACCGGGGAGCTGTTTTTT. Its translation: CASSELAGRGRTGELFF.

The rearrangement links TRBV4-1 to TRBJ2-4; 11 bases fit TRBD2. V lost 7 bases to trimming and J lost 4 bases; unmatched junction nucleotides: 6. The CDR3 has 15 residues. Germline V gene lookup returns CDR1 MGHRA and CDR2 YSYEKL. The CDR3 coding sequence is TGCGCCAGCACCCCCGTAGCGGGAGGGAAAAACATTCAGTACTTC. It codes for CASTPVAGGKNIQYF.

The chain is built from TRBV4-1 and TRBJ2-1; the match to TRBD2 covers 12 bases. Germline assignment: CDR1 MGHRA and CDR2 YSYEKL. The CDR3 is 18 residues long. Losses at the gene ends were 4 bases for V and 0 bases for J; bases not matched to a gene: 7. CDR3 in amino acids: CASSRAPTSGSSYNEQFF. CDR3 coding DNA: TGCGCCAGCAGCCGCGCGCCGACTAGCGGGAGCTCCTACAATGAGCAGTTCTTC.